The clone carrying this TCR beta chain was detected ten times or more. TRAV and TRBV primers primed cDNA for both TCRalpha and TCRbeta. PCR amplification of the TCRs was performed with Phusion for 20 to 25 PCR cycles, and it relied on a constant-region primer together with a V-primer adapter. TCRdb redid the calling of the reads with MiXCR, one entry per CDR3 protein. Of tens of thousands of distinct CDR3 sequences in the sample, about a sixth were seen once. Specified time point: before trial treatment. The data originate from a study of low-dose radiotherapy and immunotherapy resistance in tumors. Across the study: Participants were given intravenous cyclophosphamide 200 mg/m2 every two weeks, one day before radiation and immunotherapy.

With 0 bases removed from V and 7 bases from J, the gap between germline ends came to 12 bases. The CDR3 is made up of 14 amino acids. The germline V gene encodes CDR1 DFQATT and CDR2 SNEGSKA (reference sequence). J is TRBJ1-4 and V is TRBV20-1; weak D call: TRBD1 (5 bases). The source material was PBMCs, sampled before treatment. This clonotype was sampled from a male donor with prostate cancer. The DNA of the CDR3 is TGCAGTGCTAGAGACAGGGCCGTGAGTGAAAAACTGTTTTTT. It translates to CSARDRAVSEKLFF.